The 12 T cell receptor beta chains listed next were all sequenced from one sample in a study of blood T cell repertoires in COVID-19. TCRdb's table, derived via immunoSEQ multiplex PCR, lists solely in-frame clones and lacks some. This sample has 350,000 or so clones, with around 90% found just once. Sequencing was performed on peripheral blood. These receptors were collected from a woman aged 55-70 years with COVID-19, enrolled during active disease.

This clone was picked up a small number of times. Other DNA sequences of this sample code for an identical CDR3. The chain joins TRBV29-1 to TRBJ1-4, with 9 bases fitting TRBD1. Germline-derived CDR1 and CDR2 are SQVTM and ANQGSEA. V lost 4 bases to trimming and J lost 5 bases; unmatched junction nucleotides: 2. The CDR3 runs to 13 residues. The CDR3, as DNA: TGCAGCGTTGGGGACAGGGTAAATGAAAAACTGTTTTTT. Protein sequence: CSVGDRVNEKLFF.

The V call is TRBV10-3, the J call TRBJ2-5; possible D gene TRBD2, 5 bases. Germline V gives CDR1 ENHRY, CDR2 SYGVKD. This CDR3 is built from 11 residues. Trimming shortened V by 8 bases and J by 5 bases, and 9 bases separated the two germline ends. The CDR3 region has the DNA TGTGCCATCGGTGGGGAGGAGACCCAGTACTTC. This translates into CAIGGEETQYF.

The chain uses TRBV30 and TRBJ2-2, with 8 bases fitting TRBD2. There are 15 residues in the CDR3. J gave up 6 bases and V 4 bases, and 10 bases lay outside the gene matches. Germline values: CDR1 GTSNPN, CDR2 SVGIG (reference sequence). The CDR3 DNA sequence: TGTGCCTGGATCACTCGGGGGGGATTGTCCGGGGAGCTGTTTTTT. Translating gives CAWITRGGLSGELFF.

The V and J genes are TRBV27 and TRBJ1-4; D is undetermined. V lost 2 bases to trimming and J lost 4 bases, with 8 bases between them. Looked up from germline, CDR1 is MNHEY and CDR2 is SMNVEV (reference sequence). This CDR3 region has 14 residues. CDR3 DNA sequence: TGTGCCAGCAGTTTAATGGGGAGTAATGAAAAACTGTTTTTT. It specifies CASSLMGSNEKLFF.

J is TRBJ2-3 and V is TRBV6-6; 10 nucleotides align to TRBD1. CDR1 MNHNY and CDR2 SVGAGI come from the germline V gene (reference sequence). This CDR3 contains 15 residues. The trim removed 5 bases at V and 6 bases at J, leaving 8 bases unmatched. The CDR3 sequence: CASSLAGTGVDTQYF. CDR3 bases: TGTGCCAGCAGTCTCGCCGGGACAGGGGTGGATACGCAGTATTTT.

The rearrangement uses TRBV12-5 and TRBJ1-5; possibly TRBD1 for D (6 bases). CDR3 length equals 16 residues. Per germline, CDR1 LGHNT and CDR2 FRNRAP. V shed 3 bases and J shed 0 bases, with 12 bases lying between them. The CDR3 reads CASGFTSGVSNQPQHF. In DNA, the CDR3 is TGTGCTAGTGGTTTCACCTCAGGGGTTAGCAATCAGCCCCAGCATTTT.

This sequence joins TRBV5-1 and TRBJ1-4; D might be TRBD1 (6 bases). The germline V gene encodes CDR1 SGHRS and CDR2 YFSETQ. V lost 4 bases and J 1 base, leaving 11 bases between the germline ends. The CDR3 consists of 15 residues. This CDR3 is CASSPQGGTNEKLFF. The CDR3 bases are TGCGCCAGCAGCCCACAGGGTGGAACTAATGAAAAACTGTTTTTT.

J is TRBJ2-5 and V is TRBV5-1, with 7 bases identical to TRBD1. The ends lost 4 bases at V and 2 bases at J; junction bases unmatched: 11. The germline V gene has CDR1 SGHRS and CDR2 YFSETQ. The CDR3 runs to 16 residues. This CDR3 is CASSPGTGTEQETQYF. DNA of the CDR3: TGCGCCAGCAGCCCTGGAACCGGGACAGAGCAAGAGACCCAGTACTTC.

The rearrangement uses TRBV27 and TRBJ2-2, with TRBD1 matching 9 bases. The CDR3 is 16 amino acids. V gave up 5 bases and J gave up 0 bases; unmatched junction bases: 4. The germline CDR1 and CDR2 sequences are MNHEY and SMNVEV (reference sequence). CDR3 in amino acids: CASSPDRGANTGELFF. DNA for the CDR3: TGTGCCAGCAGTCCGGACAGGGGTGCGAACACCGGGGAGCTGTTTTTT.

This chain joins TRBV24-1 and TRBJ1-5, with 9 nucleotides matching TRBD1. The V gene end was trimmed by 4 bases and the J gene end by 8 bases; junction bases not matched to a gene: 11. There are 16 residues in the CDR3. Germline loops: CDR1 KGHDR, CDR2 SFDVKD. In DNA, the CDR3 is TGTGCCACCAGTGACTCGACCGGGACAGGGAGGGAGCCCCAGCATTTT. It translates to CATSDSTGTGREPQHF.

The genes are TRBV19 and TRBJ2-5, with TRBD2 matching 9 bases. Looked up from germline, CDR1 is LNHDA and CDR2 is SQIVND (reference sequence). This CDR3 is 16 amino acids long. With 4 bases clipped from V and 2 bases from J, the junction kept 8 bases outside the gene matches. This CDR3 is CASSTSAGGSQETQYF. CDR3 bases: TGTGCCAGTAGTACATCAGCGGGGGGATCTCAAGAGACCCAGTACTTC. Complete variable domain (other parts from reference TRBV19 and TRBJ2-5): DGGITQSPKYLFRKEGQNVTLSCEQNLNHDAMYWYRQDPGQGLRLIYYSQIVNDFQKGDIAEGYSVSREKKESFPLTVTSAQKNPTAFYLCASSTSAGGSQETQYFGPGTRLLVL.

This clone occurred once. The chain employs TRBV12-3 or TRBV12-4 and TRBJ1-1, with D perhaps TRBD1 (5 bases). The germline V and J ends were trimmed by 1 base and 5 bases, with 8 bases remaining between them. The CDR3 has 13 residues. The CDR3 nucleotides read TGTGCCAGCAGTTTAGGGGGGGAAACTGAAGCTTTCTTT. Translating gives CASSLGGETEAFF.